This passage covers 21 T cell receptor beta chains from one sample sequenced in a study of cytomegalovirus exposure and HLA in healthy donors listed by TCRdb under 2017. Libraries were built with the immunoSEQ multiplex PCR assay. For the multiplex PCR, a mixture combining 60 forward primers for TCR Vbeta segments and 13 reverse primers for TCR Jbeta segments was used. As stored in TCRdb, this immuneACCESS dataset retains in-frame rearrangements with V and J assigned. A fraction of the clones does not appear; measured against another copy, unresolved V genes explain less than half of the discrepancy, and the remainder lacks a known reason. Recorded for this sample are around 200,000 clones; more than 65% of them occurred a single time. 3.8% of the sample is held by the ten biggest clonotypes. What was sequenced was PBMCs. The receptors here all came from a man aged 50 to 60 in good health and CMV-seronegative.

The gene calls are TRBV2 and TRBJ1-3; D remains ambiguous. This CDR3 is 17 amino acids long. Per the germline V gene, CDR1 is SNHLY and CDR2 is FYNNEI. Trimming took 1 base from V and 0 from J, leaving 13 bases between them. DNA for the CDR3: TGTGCCAGCAGTGAAGGCGGTGGCAGAGTCTCTGGAAACACCATATATTTT. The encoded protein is CASSEGGGRVSGNTIYF.

As DNA, the CDR3 is TGCAGCGTTGGGCCAGCGGGGGACCCGAGTGAGCAGTTCTTC. Amino acid sequence: CSVGPAGDPSEQFF. The chain joins TRBV29-1 to TRBJ2-1; TRBD2 agrees at 8 bases. In germline, CDR1 is SQVTM, CDR2 ANQGSEA. J was trimmed by 9 bases and V by 4 bases; bases with no gene match: 11. This CDR3 contains 14 residues.

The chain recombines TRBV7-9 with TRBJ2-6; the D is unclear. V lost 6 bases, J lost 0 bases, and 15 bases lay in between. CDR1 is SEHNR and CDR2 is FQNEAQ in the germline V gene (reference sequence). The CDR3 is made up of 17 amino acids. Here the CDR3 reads CASRPIEAYSGANVLTF. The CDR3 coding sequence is TGTGCCAGCAGACCGATTGAGGCCTACTCTGGGGCCAACGTCCTGACTTTC.

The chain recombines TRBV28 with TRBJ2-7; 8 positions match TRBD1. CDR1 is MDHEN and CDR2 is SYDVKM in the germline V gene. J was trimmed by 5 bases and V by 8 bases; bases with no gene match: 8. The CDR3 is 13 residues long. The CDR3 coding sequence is TGTGCCAGCCGACAGGGGCGCCTCGACGAGCAGTACTTC. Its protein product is CASRQGRLDEQYF.

This CDR3 reads CASSRGQGYEQYF. CDR3 DNA sequence: TGTGCCAGCAGCAGGGGACAGGGCTACGAGCAGTACTTC. The chain employs TRBV7-2 and TRBJ2-7; 9 bases map to TRBD1. Germline V CDR1 and CDR2: SGHTA, FQGNSA. The length of the CDR3 is 13 residues. The trim removed 5 bases at V and 3 bases at J, leaving 2 bases unmatched.

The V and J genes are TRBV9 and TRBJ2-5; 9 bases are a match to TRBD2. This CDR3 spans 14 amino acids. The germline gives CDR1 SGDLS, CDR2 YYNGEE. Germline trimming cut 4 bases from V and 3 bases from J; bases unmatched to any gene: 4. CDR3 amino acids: CASSPRTSEETQYF. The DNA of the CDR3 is TGTGCCAGCAGCCCCCGGACTAGCGAAGAGACCCAGTACTTC.

The CDR3 sequence is CASSWGGDAQFF. The CDR3 DNA sequence: TGTGCCAGCAGCTGGGGGGGGGACGCGCAGTTCTTC. This sequence joins TRBV7-9 and TRBJ2-1, with 7 bases lining up with TRBD2. The CDR3 runs to 12 residues. The V gene's germline CDR1 is SEHNR and CDR2 FQNEAQ (reference sequence). Trimming cost V 4 bases and J 12 bases; bases outside gene matches: 6.

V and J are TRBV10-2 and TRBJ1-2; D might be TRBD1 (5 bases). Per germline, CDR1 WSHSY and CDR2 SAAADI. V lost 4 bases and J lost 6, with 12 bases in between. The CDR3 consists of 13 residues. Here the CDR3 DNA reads TGCGCCAGCAGTGGTTGGGGCCCCAATGGCTACACCTTC. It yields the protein CASSGWGPNGYTF.

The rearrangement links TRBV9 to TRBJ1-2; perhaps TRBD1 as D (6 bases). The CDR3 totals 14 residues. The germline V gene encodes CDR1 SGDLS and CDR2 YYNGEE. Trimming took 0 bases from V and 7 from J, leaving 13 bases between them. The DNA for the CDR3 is TGTGCCAGCAGCGTAGAGGGGGGGGGAGGTGGCTACACCTTC. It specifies CASSVEGGGGGYTF.

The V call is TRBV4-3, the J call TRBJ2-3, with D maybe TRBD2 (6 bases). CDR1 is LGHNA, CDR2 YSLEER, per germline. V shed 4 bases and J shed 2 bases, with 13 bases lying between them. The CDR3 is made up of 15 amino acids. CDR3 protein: CASSLIRGFTDTQYF. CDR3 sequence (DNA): TGCGCCAGCAGCCTAATTCGGGGGTTCACAGATACGCAGTATTTT.

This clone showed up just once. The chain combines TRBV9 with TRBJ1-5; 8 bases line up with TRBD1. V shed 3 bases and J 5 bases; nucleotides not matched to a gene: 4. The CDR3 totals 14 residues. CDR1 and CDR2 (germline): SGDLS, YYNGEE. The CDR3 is CASSAGTGDQPQHF. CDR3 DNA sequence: TGTGCCAGCAGCGCCGGGACAGGTGATCAGCCCCAGCATTTT.

The CDR3 sequence: CASSLEGADEQYF. The CDR3 DNA follows: TGTGCCAGCAGCTTAGAAGGGGCCGACGAGCAGTACTTC. This rearrangement joins TRBV13 to TRBJ2-7; TRBD1 might be the D (5 bases). The CDR3 is made up of 13 amino acids. The V and J ends lost 1 base and 5 bases respectively, with 9 bases between them. Germline CDR1 and CDR2: PRHDT and FYEKMQ (reference sequence).

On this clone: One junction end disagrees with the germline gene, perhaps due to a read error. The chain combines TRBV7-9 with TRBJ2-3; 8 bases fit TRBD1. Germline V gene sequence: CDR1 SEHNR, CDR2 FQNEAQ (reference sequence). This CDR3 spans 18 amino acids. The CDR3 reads CSSSLRWGTGLSTDTQYF. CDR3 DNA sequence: TGTTCCAGCAGCTTAAGATGGGGGACAGGCCTAAGCACAGATACGCAGTATTTT. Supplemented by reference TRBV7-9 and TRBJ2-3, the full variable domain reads DTGVSQNPRHKITKRGQNVTFRCDPISEHNRLYWYRQTLGQGPEFLTYFQNEAQLEKSRLLSDRFSAERPKGSFSTLEIQRTEQGDSAMYLCSSSLRWGTGLSTDTQYFGPGTRLTVL.

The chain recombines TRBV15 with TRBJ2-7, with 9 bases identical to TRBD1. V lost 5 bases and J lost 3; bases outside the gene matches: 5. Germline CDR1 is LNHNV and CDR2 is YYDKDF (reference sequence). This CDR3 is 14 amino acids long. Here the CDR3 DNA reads TGTGCCACCAGCGCCGGGACAGGGTTCTACGAGCAGTACTTC. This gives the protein CATSAGTGFYEQYF.

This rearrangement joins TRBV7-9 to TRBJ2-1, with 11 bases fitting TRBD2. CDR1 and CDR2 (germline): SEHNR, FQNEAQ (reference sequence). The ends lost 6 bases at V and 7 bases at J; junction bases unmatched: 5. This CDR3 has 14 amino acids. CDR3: CASSPLAGVNEQFF. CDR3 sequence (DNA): TGTGCCAGCAGTCCACTAGCGGGGGTAAATGAGCAGTTCTTC.

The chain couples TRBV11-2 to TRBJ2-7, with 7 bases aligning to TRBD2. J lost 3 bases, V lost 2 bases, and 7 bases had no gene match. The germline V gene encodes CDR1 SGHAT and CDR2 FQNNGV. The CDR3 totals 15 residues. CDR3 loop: CASSLSGTGSYEQYF. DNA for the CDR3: TGTGCCAGCAGCTTAAGCGGGACGGGAAGCTACGAGCAGTACTTC.

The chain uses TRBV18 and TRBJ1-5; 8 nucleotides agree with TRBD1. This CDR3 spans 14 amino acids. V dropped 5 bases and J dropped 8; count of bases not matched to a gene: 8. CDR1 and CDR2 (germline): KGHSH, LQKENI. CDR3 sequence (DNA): TGTGCCAGCTCATCGACAGGGGACAACGAGCCCCAGCATTTT. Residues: CASSSTGDNEPQHF. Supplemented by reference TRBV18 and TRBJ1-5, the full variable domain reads NAGVMQNPRHLVRRRGQEARLRCSPMKGHSHVYWYRQLPEEGLKFMVYLQKENIIDESGMPKERFSAEFPKEGPSILRIQQVVRGDSAAYFCASSSTGDNEPQHFGDGTRLSIL.

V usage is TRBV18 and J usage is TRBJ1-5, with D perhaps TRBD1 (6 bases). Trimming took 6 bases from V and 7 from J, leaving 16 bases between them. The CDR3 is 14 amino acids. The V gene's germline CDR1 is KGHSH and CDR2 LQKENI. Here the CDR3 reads CASSPGQIGQPQHF. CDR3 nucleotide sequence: TGTGCCAGCTCGCCTGGACAGATCGGGCAGCCCCAGCATTTT.

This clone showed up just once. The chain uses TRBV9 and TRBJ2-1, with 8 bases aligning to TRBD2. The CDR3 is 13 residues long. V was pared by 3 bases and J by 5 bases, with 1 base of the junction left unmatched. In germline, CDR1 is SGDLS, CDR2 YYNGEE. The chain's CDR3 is CASSAGGDNEQFF. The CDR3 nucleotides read TGTGCCAGCAGCGCCGGGGGGGACAATGAGCAGTTCTTC.

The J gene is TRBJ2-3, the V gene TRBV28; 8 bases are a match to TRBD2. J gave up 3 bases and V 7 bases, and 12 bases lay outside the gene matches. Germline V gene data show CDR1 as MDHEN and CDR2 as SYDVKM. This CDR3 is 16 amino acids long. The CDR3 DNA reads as TGTGCCAGCACTCCGGGGGGGGGCAGGAAAACAGATACGCAGTATTTT. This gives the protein CASTPGGGRKTDTQYF.

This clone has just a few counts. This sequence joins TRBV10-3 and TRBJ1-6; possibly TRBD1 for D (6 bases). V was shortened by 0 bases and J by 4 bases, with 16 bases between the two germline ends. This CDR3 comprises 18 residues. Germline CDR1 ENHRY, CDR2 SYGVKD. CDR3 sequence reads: CAISESDSSQRYNSPLHF. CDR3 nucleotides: TGTGCCATCAGTGAGTCGGACAGCTCACAGAGATATAATTCACCCCTCCACTTT.